These 9 T cell receptor beta chains were all obtained from the same sample, sequenced in a study of T cell repertoires in cytomegalovirus infection. Their antigen targets remain unknown. Each CDR3 protein gets one entry after TCRdb re-called the reads with MiXCR. The sample carries some 320,000 distinct CDR3 sequences, about 28% recorded once. Sequenced here: cultured PBMCs, sampled from culture after CMV antigen stimulation. These receptors came from a human donor in good health (CMV status not recorded). Some clones in this sample may be carry-over from other donors' samples.

The chain joins TRBV7-1 to TRBJ1-1; D possibly corresponds to TRBD1 (6 bases). TRBV7-1 is marked as an open reading frame, function uncertain. The length of the CDR3 is 13 residues. CDR3 in amino acids: CAVSGTLNTEAFF. The DNA of the CDR3 is TGTGCTGTATCTGGGACACTGAACACTGAAGCTTTCTTT.

The rearrangement links TRBV7-2 to TRBJ2-7; TRBD2 might be the D (6 bases). V was clipped by 0 bases and J by 6 bases, with 15 bases between them. Germline loops: CDR1 SGHTA, CDR2 FQGNSA. The CDR3 totals 15 residues. For the CDR3, the DNA is TGTGCCAGCAGCTTAGCGGCCGGGACTCTCTCCGAGCAGTACTTC. This encodes CASSLAAGTLSEQYF.

This clonotype appeared many times. This sequence joins TRBV7-8 and TRBJ1-2, with D possibly TRBD1 on 5 matching bases. V was cut by 5 bases and J by 7 bases, with 23 bases left in between. Germline CDR1 SGHVS, CDR2 FQNEAQ. The CDR3 runs to 16 residues. The CDR3 here is CASSRDRTYRRGGYTF. The CDR3 region has the DNA TGTGCCAGCAGCCGGGACCGTACCTACCGGAGGGGTGGCTACACCTTC.

The chain is built from TRBV4-2 and TRBJ1-3; D is possibly TRBD1 (6 bases). Germline V lookup: CDR1 LGHNA, CDR2 YNFKEQ. CDR3 size: 14 residues. Trimming left V 1 base short and J 4 bases short, with 8 bases between. Written as DNA, the CDR3 is TGTGCCAGCAGCCAAGGGGGGCTCGGAAACACCATATATTTT. Its translation is CASSQGGLGNTIYF.

The V and J genes are TRBV12-3 or TRBV12-4 and TRBJ1-4; a possible D gene is TRBD1 (5 bases). The CDR3 consists of 14 residues. The V gene lost 6 bases and the J gene lost 0 bases, with 8 bases spanning the gap. CDR3 loop: CASRYRTTNEKLFF. DNA for the CDR3: TGTGCCAGCAGGTACAGGACAACTAATGAAAAACTGTTTTTT.

This chain links TRBV7-8 with TRBJ2-1, with a weak D call TRBD2 (5 bases). Germline assignment: CDR1 SGHVS and CDR2 FQNEAQ. The CDR3 runs to 19 residues. Trimming cost V 2 bases and J 4 bases, with 24 bases left between them. CDR3 DNA sequence: TGTGCCAGCAGCTTAAAGCGAAAGGACTCCAACCCTGGGTACAATGAGCAGTTCTTC. Its translation is CASSLKRKDSNPGYNEQFF.

The J gene is TRBJ2-1, the V gene TRBV20-1, with TRBD2 matching 8 bases. Per germline, CDR1 DFQATT and CDR2 SNEGSKA (reference sequence). CDR3 size: 14 residues. V shed 6 bases and J 3 bases; nucleotides not matched to a gene: 7. CDR3 loop: CSANLAGIYNEQFF. CDR3 nucleotides: TGCAGTGCGAACTTAGCGGGAATCTACAATGAGCAGTTCTTC.

This clonotype was counted between two and nine times. The chain recombines TRBV25-1 with TRBJ1-1; the D gene is possibly TRBD1 (5 bases). The ends were cut back, 1 base at V and 8 bases at J, with 14 bases in the middle. The CDR3 spans 14 residues. The germline CDR1 and CDR2 sequences are MGHDK and SYGVNS. CDR3 amino acids: CASSEWGESGEAFF. The CDR3 DNA reads as TGTGCCAGCAGTGAATGGGGGGAATCGGGGGAAGCTTTCTTT. Filled out from reference TRBV25-1 and TRBJ1-1, the complete variable domain reads EADIYQTPRYLVIGTGKKITLECSQTMGHDKMYWYQQDPGMELHLIHYSYGVNSTEKGDLSSESTVSRIRTEHFPLTLESARPSHTSQYLCASSEWGESGEAFFGQGTRLTVV.

The chain is built from TRBV27 and TRBJ2-5; no reliable D call. The V gene lost 2 bases and the J gene lost 3 bases, with 7 bases spanning the gap. The CDR3 sequence is 13 residues long. From germline, CDR1 is MNHEY and CDR2 SMNVEV (reference sequence). CDR3 coding DNA: TGTGCCAGCAGTTTAGGGTTTGAAGAGACCCAGTACTTC. It specifies CASSLGFEETQYF.